The 5 T cell receptor beta chains in this list originate from one sample, sequenced in a study of blood T cells in healthy people across ages. The authors ran a second PCR of 7 to 11 cycles using a sample-barcoded 5' primer and a J-beta primer mix. TCRdb itself ran the 5' RACE reads through MiXCR, one entry per CDR3 protein. The sample yields more than 650,000 distinct CDR3 sequences, roughly 24% seen once. The same data also went into a second study, on T cells of mothers and their children.

The sequenced sample was blood. The receptors come from a boy aged 5-17 years in good health.

The V and J genes are TRBV5-1 and TRBJ2-6; TRBD2 matches at 13 bases. J lost 0 bases, V lost 4 bases, and 7 bases had no gene match. This CDR3 contains 19 residues. Germline V gene sequence: CDR1 SGHRS, CDR2 YFSETQ. This CDR3 is CASSPGLAGAYSGANVLTF. CDR3 nucleotide sequence: TGCGCCAGCAGCCCAGGACTAGCGGGGGCCTACTCTGGGGCCAACGTCCTGACTTTC.

The chain is built from TRBV18 and TRBJ1-1; the match to TRBD1 covers 7 bases. The V gene's germline CDR1 is KGHSH and CDR2 LQKENI. With 6 bases clipped from V and 3 bases from J, the junction kept 4 bases outside the gene matches. CDR3 length: 13 amino acids. The CDR3 reads CASSRQGHTEAFF. The CDR3 nucleotides are TGTGCCAGCTCTCGACAGGGTCACACTGAAGCTTTCTTT.

This clonotype appeared a few times. The V and J genes are TRBV7-6 and TRBJ2-3; maybe TRBD2 (6 bases). This CDR3 is 16 amino acids long. Germline V gives CDR1 SGHVS, CDR2 FNYEAQ. V lost 1 base and J lost 4, with 15 bases in between. The chain's CDR3 is CASSLVSGESADTQYF. CDR3 coding DNA: TGTGCCAGCAGCTTAGTTTCGGGGGAAAGCGCAGATACGCAGTATTTT.

This chain uses TRBV5-1 with TRBJ2-1; TRBD2 matches 9 bases. The CDR3 contains 15 residues. In germline, CDR1 is SGHRS, CDR2 YFSETQ. The J segment lost 14 bases and the V segment lost 0 bases, leaving 12 bases of the junction unmatched. The CDR3 sequence is CASSLAVERGDRKFF. The CDR3, as DNA: TGCGCCAGCAGCTTGGCCGTAGAGCGGGGGGATCGGAAGTTCTTC. The full variable domain, with the rest looked up from reference TRBV5-1 and TRBJ2-1, is KAGVTQTPRYLIKTRGQQVTLSCSPISGHRSVSWYQQTPGQGLQFLFEYFSETQRNKGNFPGRFSGRQFSNSRSEMNVSTLELGDSALYLCASSLAVERGDRKFFGPGTRLTVL.

The chain joins TRBV25-1 to TRBJ1-1; 7 bases agree with TRBD1. Germline V lookup: CDR1 MGHDK, CDR2 SYGVNS. This CDR3 is built from 15 residues. J lost 4 bases, V lost 3 bases, and 8 bases had no gene match. The CDR3 DNA is TGTGCCAGCAGTGAGACAGGGCTTCGTGGCACTGAAGCTTTCTTT. Protein sequence: CASSETGLRGTEAFF.